This is a list of T cell receptor beta chains from one sample in a study of CD8+ T cells in alopecia areata. Profiling relied on immunoSEQ multiplex PCR, and the TCRdb table lists in-frame clones only, not all of them. The table lists 100,000 or so clones, 50% to 60% of them singletons. The source was CD8+ T cells sorted from blood, collected between weeks 55 and 70, from a patient treated with tofacitinib. All receptors derive from a human donor with alopecia areata. The CDR3 runs from the conserved cysteine through the conserved F or W. The order of the fields is J gene, clone size, D gene, V gene, CDR3 DNA, CDR3 protein. The D gene is left open where the match is weak. Expanded clones are given a class, and other clones once, few, many or no size at all.

TRBJ2-1	NA	NA	TRBV19	TGTGCCAGTAGGCCAGGTTCCTCCTACAATGAGCAGTTCTTC	CASRPGSSYNEQFF
TRBJ1-4	NA	TRBD1	TRBV7-8	TGTGCCAGCAGCTTAGCGACAGGGAATGAAAAACTGTTTTTT	CASSLATGNEKLFF
TRBJ2-7	once	TRBD1	TRBV7-9	TGTGCCAGCAGGATAACAGGGGACTACGAGCAGTACTTC	CASRITGDYEQYF
TRBJ2-3	NA	NA	TRBV9	TGTGCCAGCAGCGTAGGGGACAGCACAGATACGCAGTATTTT	CASSVGDSTDTQYF
TRBJ1-1	NA	TRBD1	TRBV29-1	TGCAGCGCTTCAGGGGGCGCGGACACTGAAGCTTTCTTT	CSASGGADTEAFF
TRBJ2-5	NA	TRBD1	TRBV19	TGTGCCAGTAGTACCCCACGGACAGGGTCGGAGGCCCAGTACTTC	CASSTPRTGSEAQYF
TRBJ2-1	few	TRBD2	TRBV2	TGTGCCAGCAGTGACCCAGCAGCGGGGGGTAACAATGAGCAGTTCTTC	CASSDPAAGGNNEQFF
TRBJ2-7	few	NA	TRBV6-5	TGTGCCAGCAGTTACTCAAGCGCAACCTACGAGCAGTACTTC	CASSYSSATYEQYF
TRBJ2-3	NA	TRBD2	TRBV30	TGTGCCTGGGCCACTAGCGGGGCCGTCACAGATACGCAGTATTTT	CAWATSGAVTDTQYF
TRBJ2-3	NA	NA	TRBV11-2	TGTGCCAGCAGCTTGGGGAGATCAGATACGCAGTATTTT	CASSLGRSDTQYF
TRBJ2-3	NA	NA	TRBV11-2	TGTGCCAGCAGCTTAGGCCTAATGCCGGTCGCGGATACGCAGTATTTT	CASSLGLMPVADTQYF
TRBJ2-3	NA	NA	TRBV9	TGTGCCAGCAGCGTAGTGTCGGGGAGCTCAGATACGCAGTATTTT	CASSVVSGSSDTQYF
TRBJ1-1	NA	NA	TRBV11-2	TGTGCCAGCAGCTTGGGGAGGACTGAAGCTTTCTTT	CASSLGRTEAFF
TRBJ1-2	NA	NA	TRBV13	TGTGCCAGCGCCACAGGGTCTAACTATGGCTACACCTTC	CASATGSNYGYTF
TRBJ1-5	NA	NA	TRBV19	TGTGCCAGTAGGGCAGGTAATGCTCCCCAGCATTTT	CASRAGNAPQHF
TRBJ1-5	NA	NA	TRBV4-1	TGCGCCAGCAGCCAGGCCCCAGGGGATCAGCCCCAGCATTTT	CASSQAPGDQPQHF
TRBJ1-5	NA	NA	TRBV19	TGTGCCAGTAGCGCCGGGACAAACAATCAGCCCCAGCATTTT	CASSAGTNNQPQHF
TRBJ1-1	once	NA	TRBV4-1	TGCGCCAGCAGCCAAGGGGTTGGTACTGAAGCTTTCTTT	CASSQGVGTEAFF
TRBJ1-5	few	NA	TRBV27	TGTGCCAGCAGTTTCTATTTGAATCAGCCCCAGCATTTT	CASSFYLNQPQHF
TRBJ2-2	NA	NA	TRBV30	TGTGTTTTTGTGAGGGCTACCGGGGAGCTGTTTTTT	CVFVRATGELFF
TRBJ1-2	NA	NA	TRBV2	TGTGCTGACACCCGGCATCCGCGGTATGGCTACACCTTC	CADTRHPRYGYTF
TRBJ2-2	NA	NA	TRBV9	TGTGCCAGCAGCCTCGCCGGGGAGCTGTTTTTT	CASSLAGELFF
TRBJ1-5	NA	NA	TRBV4-1	TGCGCCAGCAGCCAAGAAGGATGGGGTCAGCCCCAGCATTTT	CASSQEGWGQPQHF
TRBJ1-2	few	TRBD1	TRBV29-1	TGCAGCGTTTCTCCGGGACAGGGAAAGGGCTACACCTTC	CSVSPGQGKGYTF
TRBJ2-2	few	NA	TRBV7-9	TGTGCCAGCAGCCCTCAGGTTTTGGGGAACACCGGGGAGCTGTTTTTT	CASSPQVLGNTGELFF
TRBJ2-2	NA	NA	TRBV12-5	TGTGCTAGTGGTTTGACTGGACCCGGGGAGCTGTTTTTT	CASGLTGPGELFF
TRBJ1-2	NA	TRBD1	TRBV9	TGTGCCAGCAGCGTAGGACAGGGGGTAATCTATGGCTACACCTTC	CASSVGQGVIYGYTF
TRBJ2-1	NA	TRBD2	TRBV27	TGTGCCAGCAGTTTATATCCCCAAATGGGAGGGAGGAATGAGCAGTTCTTC	CASSLYPQMGGRNEQFF
TRBJ2-5	NA	NA	TRBV5-1	TGCGCCAGCAGCTTGGTTGGCAGGGAAGGGGAGACCCAGTACTTC	CASSLVGREGETQYF